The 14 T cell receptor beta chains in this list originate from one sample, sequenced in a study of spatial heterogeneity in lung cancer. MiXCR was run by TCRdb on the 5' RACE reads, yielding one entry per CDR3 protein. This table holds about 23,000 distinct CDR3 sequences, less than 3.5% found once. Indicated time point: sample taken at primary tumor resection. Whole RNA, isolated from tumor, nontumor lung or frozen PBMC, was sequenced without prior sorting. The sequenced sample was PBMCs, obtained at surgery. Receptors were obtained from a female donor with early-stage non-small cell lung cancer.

CDR3 in amino acids: CASSRDRRTGELFF. Here the CDR3 DNA reads TGTGCCAGCAGCCGCGACAGGAGGACCGGGGAGCTGTTTTTT. The rearrangement uses TRBV6-5 and TRBJ2-2; D may be TRBD1 (6 bases). The CDR3 runs to 14 residues. Germline values: CDR1 MNHEY, CDR2 SVGAGI. The V and J ends lost 6 bases and 5 bases respectively, with 13 bases between them.

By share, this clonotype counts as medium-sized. CDR3 amino acids: CASSRPGTSGNTGELFF. Here the CDR3 DNA reads TGTGCCAGCAGCAGACCGGGGACTAGCGGAAACACCGGGGAGCTGTTTTTT. V usage is TRBV11-2 and J usage is TRBJ2-2; TRBD2 agrees at 11 bases. The CDR3 runs 17 residues. J lost 2 bases, V lost 5 bases, and 7 bases had no gene match. CDR1 is SGHAT and CDR2 is FQNNGV in the germline V gene.

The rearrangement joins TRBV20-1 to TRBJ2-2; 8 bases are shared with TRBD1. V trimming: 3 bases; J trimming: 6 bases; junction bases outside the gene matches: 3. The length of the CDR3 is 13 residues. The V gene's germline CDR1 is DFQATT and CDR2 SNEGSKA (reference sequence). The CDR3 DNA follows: TGCAGTGCTAGGGCAGGGGGCCCCGGGGAGCTGTTTTTT. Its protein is CSARAGGPGELFF.

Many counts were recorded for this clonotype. DNA for the CDR3: TGCAGTGCTAGAAAGGAGCTGAACACTGAAGCTTTCTTT. Amino acid sequence: CSARKELNTEAFF. The chain is built from TRBV20-1 and TRBJ1-1, with D unclear. Germline V gene data show CDR1 as DFQATT and CDR2 as SNEGSKA (reference sequence). The V gene lost 2 bases and the J gene lost 0 bases, with 7 bases spanning the gap. CDR3 size: 13 residues.

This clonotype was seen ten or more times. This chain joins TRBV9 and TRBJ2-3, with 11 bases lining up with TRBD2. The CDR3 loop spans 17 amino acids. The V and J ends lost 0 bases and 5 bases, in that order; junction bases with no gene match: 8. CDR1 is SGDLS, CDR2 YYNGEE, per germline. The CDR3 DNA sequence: TGTGCCAGCAGCGTAGTCACTAGCGGGAGTTCGGGAGATACGCAGTATTTT. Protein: CASSVVTSGSSGDTQYF.

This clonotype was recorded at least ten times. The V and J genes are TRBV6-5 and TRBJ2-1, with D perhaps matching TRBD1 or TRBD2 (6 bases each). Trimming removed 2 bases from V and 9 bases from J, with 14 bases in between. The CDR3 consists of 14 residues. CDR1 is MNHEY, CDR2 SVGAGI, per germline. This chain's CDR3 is CASSYLRGEGEQFF. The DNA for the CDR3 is TGTGCCAGCAGTTACCTTAGGGGGGAAGGTGAGCAGTTCTTC.

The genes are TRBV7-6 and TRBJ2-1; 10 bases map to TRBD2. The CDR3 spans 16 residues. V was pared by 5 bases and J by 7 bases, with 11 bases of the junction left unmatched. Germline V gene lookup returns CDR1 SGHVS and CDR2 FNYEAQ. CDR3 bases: TGTGCCAGCAGCACCATATTTAGCGGGGGGTCAAATGAGCAGTTCTTC. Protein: CASSTIFSGGSNEQFF.

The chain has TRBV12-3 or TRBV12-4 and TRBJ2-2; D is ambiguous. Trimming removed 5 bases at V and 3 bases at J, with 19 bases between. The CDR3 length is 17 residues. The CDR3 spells CASSPATSQTHTGELFF. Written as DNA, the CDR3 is TGTGCCAGCAGTCCCGCTACGTCGCAGACTCACACCGGGGAGCTGTTTTTT.

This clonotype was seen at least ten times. The CDR3 loop is CASSLDRGLRLEQYF. CDR3 DNA sequence: TGTGCCAGCAGCTTAGACAGGGGATTGAGGCTCGAGCAGTACTTC. The chain combines TRBV7-8 with TRBJ2-7; 7 bases agree with TRBD1. The CDR3 spans 15 residues. Germline V CDR1 and CDR2: SGHVS, FQNEAQ. V was pared by 1 base and J by 6 bases, with 9 bases of the junction left unmatched.

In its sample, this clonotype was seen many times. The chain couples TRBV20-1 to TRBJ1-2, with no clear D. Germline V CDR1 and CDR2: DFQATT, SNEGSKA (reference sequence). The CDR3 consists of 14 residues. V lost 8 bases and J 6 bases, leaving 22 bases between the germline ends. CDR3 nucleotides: TGCAGTCCCCAGGTCCCGCGAACTACGGATGGCTACACCTTC. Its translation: CSPQVPRTTDGYTF.

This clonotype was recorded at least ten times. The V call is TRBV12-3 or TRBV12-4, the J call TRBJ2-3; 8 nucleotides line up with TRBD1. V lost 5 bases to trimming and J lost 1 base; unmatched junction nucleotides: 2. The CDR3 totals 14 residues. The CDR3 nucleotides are TGTGCCAGCAGTCGCAGGGGGCGCACAGATACGCAGTATTTT. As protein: CASSRRGRTDTQYF.

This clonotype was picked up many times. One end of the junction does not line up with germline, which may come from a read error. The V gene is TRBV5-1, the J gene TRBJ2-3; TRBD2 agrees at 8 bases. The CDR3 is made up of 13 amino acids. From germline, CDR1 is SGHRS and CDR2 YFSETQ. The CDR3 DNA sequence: TGCGCCAGCAGCACCGGACTAGCAGAAACGCAGTATTTT. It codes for CASSTGLAETQYF.

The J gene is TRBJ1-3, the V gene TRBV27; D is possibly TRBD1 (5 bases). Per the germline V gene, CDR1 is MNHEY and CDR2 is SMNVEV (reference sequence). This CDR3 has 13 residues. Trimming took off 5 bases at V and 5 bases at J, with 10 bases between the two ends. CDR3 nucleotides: TGTGCCAGCAGTGCGTTGGACAGAAACACCATATATTTT. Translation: CASSALDRNTIYF.

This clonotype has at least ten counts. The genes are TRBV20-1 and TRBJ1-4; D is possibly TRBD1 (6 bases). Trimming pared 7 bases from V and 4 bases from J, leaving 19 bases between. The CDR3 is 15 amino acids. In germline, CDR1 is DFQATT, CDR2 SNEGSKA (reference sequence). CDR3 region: CSGHGRGAINEKLFF. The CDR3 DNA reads TGCAGTGGCCATGGGCGGGGGGCTATTAATGAAAAACTGTTTTTT.